The clone carrying this T cell receptor beta chain was found a few times. Some clones are missing from TCRdb's copy, which holds only in-frame ones; the method was immunoSEQ multiplex PCR. This table has 100,000 to 150,000 clones, about 90% appearing once. The sample originates from a study of control samples from healthy donors and cancer patients. This CDR3 is built from 13 residues. Between the trimmed V and J ends, which lost 5 bases and 6 bases, there was a span of 13 bases. CDR1 is LGHDT and CDR2 is YNNKEL in the germline V gene (reference sequence). The chain has TRBV3-1 (or the pseudogene TRBV3-2) and TRBJ1-1; no firm D call. This sequence originates from a woman between 45 and 60 years old in good health. Sequenced sample: blood. CDR3 region: CASSYRQGAEAFF. The CDR3, as DNA: TGTGCCAGCAGCTACCGACAAGGCGCTGAAGCTTTCTTT.